The rows below give T cell receptor beta chains drawn from one sample of a study of T cell repertoires in cytomegalovirus infection. A single record per CDR3 protein comes from TCRdb applying MiXCR to the reads. The table has about 220,000 distinct CDR3 sequences, 35% to 45% seen once. The antigens of these receptors remain unknown. This material consisted of CD8+ T cells from cultured PBMCs, taken from culture after CMV antigen stimulation. The source is a human donor in good health (CMV status not recorded). Some clones in this sample may be carry-over from other donors' samples. The CDR3 runs from the conserved cysteine through the conserved F or W. A D gene is named only where the DNA matches it firmly. Clone size, where shown, is once, few, many, or a class for clones that have expanded.

.,TRBV7-3,TRBJ2-2,.,CASSLAGPGFTGELFF,TGTGCCAGCAGCTTAGCTGGGCCCGGGTTCACCGGGGAGCTGTTTTTT
many,TRBV7-2,TRBJ2-1,.,CASSQSSYNEQFF,TGTGCCAGCAGCCAGAGCTCCTACAATGAGCAGTTCTTC
.,TRBV27,TRBJ1-5,TRBD1,CASSPLTGSNQPQHF,TGTGCCAGCAGTCCTCTGACAGGGAGTAATCAGCCCCAGCATTTT
.,TRBV27,TRBJ2-7,TRBD2,CASSLNPGGGSYEQYF,TGTGCCAGCAGCCTCAACCCGGGGGGTGGCTCCTACGAGCAGTACTTC
.,TRBV27,TRBJ1-2,TRBD1,CASSSTTGIYGYTF,TGTGCCAGCAGTTCTACGACAGGGATCTATGGCTACACCTTC
few,TRBV7-3,TRBJ2-7,.,CASSLTFGTEQYF,TGTGCCAGCAGCTTAACCTTCGGCACCGAGCAGTACTTC
few,TRBV10-3,TRBJ1-1,.,CAISAGSTEAFF,TGTGCCATCAGCGCAGGATCCACTGAAGCTTTCTTT
few,TRBV7-3,TRBJ2-7,.,CASSLGEYYEQYF,TGTGCCAGCAGCTTGGGGGAGTATTACGAGCAGTACTTC
.,TRBV3-1,TRBJ2-3,.,CASSQRDEVTDTQYF,TGTGCCAGCAGCCAGCGGGACGAGGTCACAGATACGCAGTATTTT
.,TRBV27,TRBJ1-2,TRBD1,CASIPHPPPTGGHGYTF,TGTGCCAGCATCCCCCACCCCCCTCCGACAGGGGGCCATGGCTACACCTTC
.,TRBV29-1,TRBJ2-7,.,CSTSEARGEQYF,TGCAGCACCTCCGAGGCTCGGGGCGAGCAGTACTTC
.,TRBV27,TRBJ2-7,.,CASSLQLSYEQYF,TGTGCCAGCAGTTTACAGCTCTCCTACGAGCAGTACTTC
few,TRBV7-9,TRBJ2-5,.,CASSLALQETQYF,TGTGCCAGCAGTTTAGCGCTACAAGAGACCCAGTACTTC
.,TRBV11-2,TRBJ2-3,TRBD1,CASSLADRGLQDTQYF,TGTGCCAGCAGCTTAGCTGACAGGGGGCTTCAAGATACGCAGTATTTT
many,TRBV7-8,TRBJ2-7,.,CASSLLDRPDYEQYF,TGTGCCAGCAGCTTACTCGACAGGCCCGACTACGAGCAGTACTTC
.,TRBV11-1,TRBJ2-1,.,CASSLARGDSSYNEQVF,TGTGCCAGCAGCTTAGCGAGGGGGGACAGCTCCTACAATGAGCAGGTCTTC
few,TRBV11-2,TRBJ1-1,.,CASSLSTTEAFF,TGTGCCAGCAGCTTAAGTACGACTGAAGCTTTCTTT
few,TRBV6-6,TRBJ1-3,.,CASSFSTSSGNTIYF,TGTGCCAGCAGTTTTTCGACAAGCTCTGGAAACACCATATATTTT
.,TRBV7-4,TRBJ2-7,TRBD1,CASSLESLDRGYEQYF,TGTGCCAGCAGCTTAGAATCTCTGGACAGGGGCTACGAGCAGTACTTC
once,TRBV6-4,TRBJ2-3,TRBD2,CASSDIVAGTTDTQYF,TGTGCCAGCAGTGACATCGTAGCGGGAACTACAGATACGCAGTATTTT
few,TRBV27,TRBJ1-2,.,CASSLSRGTGKYGYTF,TGTGCCAGCAGTCTTTCCCGGGGAACAGGGAAGTATGGCTACACCTTC
.,TRBV11-1,TRBJ2-6,.,CARSPTWGSGANVLTF,TGTGCCAGAAGCCCAACGTGGGGCTCTGGGGCCAACGTCCTGACTTTC
few,TRBV7-8,TRBJ2-5,TRBD2,CASSLIAGGNQETQYF,TGTGCCAGCAGCTTGATAGCGGGGGGCAACCAAGAGACCCAGTACTTC
few,TRBV27,TRBJ2-3,.,CASSEVAAPTDTQYF,TGTGCCAGCAGTGAGGTAGCGGCACCCACAGATACGCAGTATTTT
.,TRBV3-1,TRBJ2-4,.,CASSQGGMLAKNIQYF,TGTGCCAGCAGCCAAGGAGGGATGCTAGCCAAAAACATTCAGTACTTC
.,TRBV7-8,TRBJ2-3,.,CASSLGGYSTDTQYF,TGTGCCAGCAGCTTAGGGGGCTATAGCACAGATACGCAGTATTTT
.,TRBV28,TRBJ2-7,.,CASSSPRRSYYEQYF,TGTGCCAGCAGTTCGCCCAGACGATCCTACTACGAGCAGTACTTC
few,TRBV27,TRBJ2-7,.,CASSLSKSGPYEQYF,TGTGCCAGCAGTTTATCGAAATCAGGGCCCTACGAGCAGTACTTC
.,TRBV6-1,TRBJ2-1,TRBD1,CASSESTLRDRGTYNEQFF,TGTGCCAGCAGTGAATCAACACTACGGGACAGGGGGACTTACAATGAGCAGTTCTTC
many,TRBV7-2,TRBJ2-5,TRBD2,CASSYSGGEETQYF,TGTGCCAGCAGCTATAGCGGGGGGGAAGAGACCCAGTACTTC
.,TRBV7-6,TRBJ2-7,TRBD1,CASSSRTGVNEQYF,TGTGCCAGCAGCTCTCGGACAGGGGTGAACGAGCAGTACTTC
few,TRBV28,TRBJ2-7,TRBD2,CASSPLAGFDEQYF,TGTGCCAGCAGCCCACTAGCGGGATTCGACGAGCAGTACTTC
.,TRBV29-1,TRBJ2-1,TRBD1,CSVLGQGINEQFF,TGCAGCGTTTTAGGACAGGGAATCAATGAGCAGTTCTTC
.,TRBV11-2,TRBJ2-1,.,CASSLEPGNNNEQFF,TGTGCCAGCAGCTTAGAACCTGGGAACAACAATGAGCAGTTCTTC
.,TRBV7-9,TRBJ2-7,.,CASSLSVTPSYEQYF,TGTGCCAGCAGCTTATCAGTGACACCCTCCTACGAGCAGTACTTC
.,TRBV6-1,TRBJ1-1,.,CASRMGNTEAFF,TGTGCCAGCCGAATGGGGAACACTGAAGCTTTCTTT
few,TRBV14,TRBJ2-2,TRBD2,CASSHFPLAGIANTGELFF,TGTGCCAGCAGCCACTTCCCATTAGCGGGAATAGCGAACACCGGGGAGCTGTTTTTT
once,TRBV6-5,TRBJ2-1,TRBD2,CASSYSTAGYYNEQFF,TGTGCCAGCAGTTACTCGACAGCGGGGTACTACAATGAGCAGTTCTTC
.,TRBV7-8,TRBJ1-1,.,CASIWNRERSTEAFF,TGTGCCAGCATCTGGAACAGGGAAAGGAGCACTGAAGCTTTCTTT
.,TRBV7-9,TRBJ2-2,TRBD2,CASSGTSLAWELFF,TGTGCCAGCAGCGGGACTAGTCTTGCCTGGGAGCTGTTTTTT
.,TRBV7-2,TRBJ1-2,.,CASSWDGDYGYTF,TGTGCCAGCAGCTGGGACGGGGACTATGGCTACACCTTC
few,TRBV27,TRBJ2-1,TRBD1,CASSLSRTGVNEQFF,TGTGCCAGCAGTTTATCGAGGACAGGAGTCAATGAGCAGTTCTTC
.,TRBV27,TRBJ2-3,.,CASSRTGAQYF,TGTGCCAGCAGTAGAACCGGGGCGCAGTATTTT
.,TRBV5-4,TRBJ2-1,TRBD2,CASSFGLAQGEQFF,TGTGCCAGCAGCTTTGGACTAGCGCAGGGTGAGCAGTTCTTC
.,TRBV11-2,TRBJ1-1,.,CASSPTRGEIHTEAFF,TGTGCCAGCAGCCCGACCCGAGGGGAGATCCACACTGAAGCTTTCTTT
.,TRBV5-1,TRBJ1-1,.,CASSLSQGQNTEAFF,TGCGCCAGCAGCTTGTCCCAGGGGCAGAACACTGAAGCTTTCTTT
few,TRBV7-6,TRBJ1-1,TRBD1,CASRDTGGAGTEAFF,TGTGCCAGCAGAGACACAGGGGGCGCGGGGACTGAAGCTTTCTTT
.,TRBV27,TRBJ1-5,.,CASSLRPPTGQPQHF,TGTGCCAGCAGTTTGAGGCCCCCCACGGGACAGCCCCAGCATTTT
few,TRBV27,TRBJ2-7,.,CASSFGAGAYEQYF,.
.,TRBV6-6,TRBJ2-7,TRBD1,CASMQKKQGGYEQYF,TGTGCCAGCATGCAGAAGAAACAGGGGGGCTACGAGCAGTACTTC
.,TRBV29-1,TRBJ2-1,.,CSGQDDNEQFF,TGCAGCGGACAGGACGACAATGAGCAGTTCTTC
.,TRBV19,TRBJ2-2,TRBD2,CASSRTGGLAGGPGTGELFF,TGTGCCAGTAGTCGGACAGGGGGACTAGCGGGAGGGCCCGGCACCGGGGAGCTGTTTTTT
.,TRBV6-6,TRBJ1-2,.,CASSPYRESRNGYTF,TGTGCCAGCAGCCCATACAGGGAAAGTAGGAATGGCTACACCTTC